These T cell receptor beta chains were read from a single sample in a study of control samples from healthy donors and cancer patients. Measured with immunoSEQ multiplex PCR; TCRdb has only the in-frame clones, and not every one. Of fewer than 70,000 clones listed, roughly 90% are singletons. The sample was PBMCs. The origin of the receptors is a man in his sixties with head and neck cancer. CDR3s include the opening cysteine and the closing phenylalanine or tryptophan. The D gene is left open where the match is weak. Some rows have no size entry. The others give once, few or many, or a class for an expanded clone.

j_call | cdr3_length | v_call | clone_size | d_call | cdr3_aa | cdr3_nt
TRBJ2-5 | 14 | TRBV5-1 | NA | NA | CASSLGRAGETQYF | TGCGCCAGCAGCTTGGGCCGGGCCGGGGAGACCCAGTACTTC
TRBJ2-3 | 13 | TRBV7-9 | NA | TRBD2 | CASSRGELNTQYF | TGTGCCAGCAGCCGGGGGGAATTAAATACGCAGTATTTT
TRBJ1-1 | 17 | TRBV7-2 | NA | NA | CASSSRIHQGKNTEAFF | TGTGCCAGCAGCTCTCGGATTCATCAGGGAAAGAACACTGAAGCTTTCTTT
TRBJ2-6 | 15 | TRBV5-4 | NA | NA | CASSQGYNGANVLTF | TGTGCCAGCAGCCAAGGGTATAATGGGGCCAACGTCCTGACTTTC
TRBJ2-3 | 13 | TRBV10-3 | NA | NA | CAISPRLNMPQYF | TGTGCCATCAGTCCCCGCCTCAACATGCCGCAGTATTTT
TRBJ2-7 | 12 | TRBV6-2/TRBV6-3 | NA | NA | CASSSGLYEQYF | TGTGCCAGCAGCTCGGGGCTCTACGAGCAGTACTTC
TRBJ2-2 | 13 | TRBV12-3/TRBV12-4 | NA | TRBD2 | CASSRTSTGELFF | TGTGCCAGCAGTCGGACTAGCACCGGGGAGCTGTTTTTT
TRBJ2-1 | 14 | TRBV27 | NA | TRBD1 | CASSFRDRDNEQFF | TGTGCCAGCAGTTTCCGGGACAGGGACAATGAGCAGTTCTTC
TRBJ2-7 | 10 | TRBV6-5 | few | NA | CASRTYEQYF | TGTGCCAGCCGTACCTACGAGCAGTACTTC
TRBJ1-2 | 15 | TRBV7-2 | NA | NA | CASSSDPIADYGYTF | TGTGCCAGCAGCTCGGACCCCATAGCAGACTATGGCTACACCTTC
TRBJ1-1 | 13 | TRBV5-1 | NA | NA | CASSPQVNTEAFF | TGCGCCAGCAGCCCCCAAGTGAACACTGAAGCTTTCTTT
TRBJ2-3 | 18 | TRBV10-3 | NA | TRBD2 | CAIRPGLAGGQLQDTQYF | TGTGCCATACGACCGGGACTAGCGGGAGGGCAACTTCAAGATACGCAGTATTTT
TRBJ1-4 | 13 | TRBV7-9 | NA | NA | CASSPQTLEKLFF | TGTGCCAGCAGCCCACAGACACTCGAAAAACTGTTTTTT
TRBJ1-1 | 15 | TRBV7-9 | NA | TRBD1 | CASSTRDSLNTEAFF | TGTGCCAGCAGCACCCGGGACAGCCTGAACACTGAAGCTTTCTTT
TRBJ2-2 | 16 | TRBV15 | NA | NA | CATSRPRSTGSGELFF | TGTGCCACCAGCAGACCGCGATCTACGGGGAGTGGGGAGCTGTTTTTT
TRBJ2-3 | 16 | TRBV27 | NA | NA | CASSLLGGSTTDTQYF | TGTGCCAGCAGTTTACTGGGCGGGTCTACCACAGATACGCAGTATTTT
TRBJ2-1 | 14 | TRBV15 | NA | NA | CATSRARLYNEQFF | TGTGCCACCAGCAGAGCTCGCCTATACAATGAGCAGTTCTTC
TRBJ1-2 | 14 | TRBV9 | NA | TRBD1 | CASSPGGQGASYTF | TGTGCCAGCAGCCCCGGAGGGCAGGGGGCGAGCTACACCTTC
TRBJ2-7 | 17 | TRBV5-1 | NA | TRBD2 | CASSLYSLAGGTYEQYF | TGCGCCAGCAGCTTGTATTCACTAGCGGGAGGGACCTACGAGCAGTACTTC
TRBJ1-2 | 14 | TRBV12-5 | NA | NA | CASGERWGVGGYTF | TGTGCTAGTGGTGAGCGGTGGGGGGTAGGTGGCTACACCTTC
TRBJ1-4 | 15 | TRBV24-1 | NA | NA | CATSARGATNEKLFF | TGTGCCACCAGTGCGAGGGGGGCAACTAATGAAAAACTGTTTTTT
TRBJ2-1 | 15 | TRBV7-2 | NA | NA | CASSLALVSIDEQFF | TGTGCCAGCAGCTTAGCGCTAGTTTCGATCGATGAGCAGTTCTTC
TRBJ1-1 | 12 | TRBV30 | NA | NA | CAWSRTEREAFF | TGTGCCTGGAGCCGGACCGAACGGGAAGCTTTCTTT
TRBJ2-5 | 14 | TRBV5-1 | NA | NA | CASSLGPGEGTQYF | TGCGCCAGCAGCTTGGGTCCGGGAGAGGGGACCCAGTACTTC
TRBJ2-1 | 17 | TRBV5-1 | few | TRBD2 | CASRAGLAGSSNNEQFF | TGCGCCAGCAGGGCCGGACTAGCGGGATCGTCGAACAATGAGCAGTTCTTC
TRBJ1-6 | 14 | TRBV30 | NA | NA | CAWSQTGVNSPLHF | TGTGCCTGGAGCCAGACAGGCGTTAATTCACCCCTCCACTTT
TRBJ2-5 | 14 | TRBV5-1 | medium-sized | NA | CASSLVPAQETQYF | TGCGCCAGCAGCTTGGTCCCAGCCCAAGAGACCCAGTACTTC
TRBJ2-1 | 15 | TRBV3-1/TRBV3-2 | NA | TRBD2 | CASSLPGGGYNEQFF | TGTGCCAGCAGCCTCCCTGGCGGGGGCTACAATGAGCAGTTCTTC
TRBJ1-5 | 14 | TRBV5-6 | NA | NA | CASSYGGSVQPQHF | TGTGCCAGCAGCTACGGGGGGTCGGTTCAGCCCCAGCATTTT
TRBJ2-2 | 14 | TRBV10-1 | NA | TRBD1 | CASRVDRVTGELFF | TGCGCCAGCAGGGTGGACAGGGTGACCGGGGAGCTGTTTTTT
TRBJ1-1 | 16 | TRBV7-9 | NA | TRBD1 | CASSLVSGTEKAEAFF | TGTGCCAGCAGCTTAGTATCCGGGACAGAAAAGGCTGAAGCTTTCTTT
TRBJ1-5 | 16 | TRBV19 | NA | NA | CASSDPGGRGNQPQHF | TGTGCCAGTAGTGACCCCGGGGGTCGGGGCAATCAGCCCCAGCATTTT
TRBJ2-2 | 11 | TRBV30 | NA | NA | CAWTADGELFF | TGTGCCTGGACCGCGGACGGGGAGCTGTTTTTT
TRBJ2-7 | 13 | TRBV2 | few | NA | CASSGQARGEQYF | TGTGCCAGCAGTGGACAGGCTCGGGGAGAGCAGTACTTC
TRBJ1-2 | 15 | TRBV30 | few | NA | CALMLGPRGNYGYTF | TGTGCCTTGATGTTGGGCCCGCGGGGTAACTATGGCTACACCTTC
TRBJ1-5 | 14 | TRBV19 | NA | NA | CASSINGVWQPQHF | TGTGCCAGTAGTATAAATGGAGTATGGCAGCCCCAGCATTTT
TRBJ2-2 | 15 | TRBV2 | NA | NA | CASRLGQTVTGELFF | TGTGCCAGCAGGTTAGGTCAGACAGTCACCGGGGAGCTGTTTTTT
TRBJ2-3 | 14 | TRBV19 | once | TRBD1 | CASRPGQRTDTQYF | TGTGCCAGTAGACCGGGACAGAGAACAGATACGCAGTATTTT
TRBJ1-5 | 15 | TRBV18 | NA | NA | CASSPVGASNQPQHF | TGTGCCAGCTCACCGGTGGGCGCCAGCAATCAGCCCCAGCATTTT
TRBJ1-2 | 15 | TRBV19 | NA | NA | CASRTETGTTRGYTF | TGTGCCAGTAGGACAGAGACCGGGACAACAAGGGGCTACACCTTC
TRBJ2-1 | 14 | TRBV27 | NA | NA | CASTNWRNYNEQFF | TGTGCCAGCACCAATTGGAGGAACTACAATGAGCAGTTCTTC
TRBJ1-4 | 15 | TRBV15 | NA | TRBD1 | CATSPRTGTNEKLFF | TGTGCCACCAGCCCCAGGACAGGGACCAATGAAAAACTGTTTTTT
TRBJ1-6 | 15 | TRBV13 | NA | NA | CASSLGTIVGSPLHF | TGTGCCAGCAGCTTAGGGACGATTGTGGGTTCACCCCTCCACTTT
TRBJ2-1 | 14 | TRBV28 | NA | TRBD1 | CASSPRQGRNEQFF | TGTGCCAGCAGTCCCCGACAGGGTCGGAATGAGCAGTTCTTC
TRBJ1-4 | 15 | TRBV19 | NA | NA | CASSREVATNEKLFF | TGTGCCAGTAGTAGGGAAGTTGCAACTAATGAAAAACTGTTTTTT
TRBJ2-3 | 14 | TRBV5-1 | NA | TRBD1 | CASSVDRATDTQYF | TGCGCCAGCAGCGTGGACAGGGCTACAGATACGCAGTATTTT
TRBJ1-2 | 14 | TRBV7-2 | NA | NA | CASSPRTRGDGYTF | TGTGCCAGCAGCCCCAGGACCCGGGGGGATGGCTACACCTTC
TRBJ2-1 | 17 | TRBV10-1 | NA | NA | CASSESRADFAYNEQFF | TGCGCCAGCAGTGAGTCGCGAGCGGACTTCGCCTACAATGAGCAGTTCTTC
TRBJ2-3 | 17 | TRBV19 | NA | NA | CASSMGYTDTSTDTQYF | TGTGCCAGTAGTATGGGATACACGGATACTAGCACAGATACGCAGTATTTT
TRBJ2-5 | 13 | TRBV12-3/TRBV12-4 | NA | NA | CASSLGTEGTQYF | TGTGCCAGCAGTTTAGGTACCGAAGGGACCCAGTACTTC
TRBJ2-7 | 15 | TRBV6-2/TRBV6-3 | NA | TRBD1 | CASSSPGTARYEQYF | TGTGCCAGCAGTTCTCCGGGGACAGCGAGATACGAGCAGTACTTC
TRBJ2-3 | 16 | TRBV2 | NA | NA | CASSVSSATSTDTQYF | TGTGCCAGCAGTGTCTCCAGCGCAACTAGCACAGATACGCAGTATTTT
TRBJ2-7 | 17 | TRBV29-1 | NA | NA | CSAWGPSTENVVYEQYF | TGCAGCGCCTGGGGCCCGAGCACCGAAAACGTAGTGTACGAGCAGTACTTC
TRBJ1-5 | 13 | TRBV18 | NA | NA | CASSLGANQPQHF | TGTGCCAGCTCGCTTGGGGCCAATCAGCCCCAGCATTTT
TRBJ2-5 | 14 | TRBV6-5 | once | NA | CASSLLEGVETQYF | TGTGCCAGCAGTCTCCTCGAGGGGGTAGAGACCCAGTACTTC
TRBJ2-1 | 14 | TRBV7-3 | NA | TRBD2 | CASSLMGLDNEQFF | TGTGCCAGCAGCTTAATGGGACTAGACAATGAGCAGTTCTTC
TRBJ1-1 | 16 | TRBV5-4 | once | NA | CASSLGGPGMNTEAFF | TGTGCCAGCAGCTTGGGGGGGCCGGGGATGAACACTGAAGCTTTCTTT